Following are 13 T cell receptor beta chains from one sample sequenced in a study of blood T cell repertoires in COVID-19. The data were produced by immunoSEQ multiplex PCR, yet TCRdb's version contains in-frame clones alone and is incomplete. The sample contains under 200,000 clones, roughly 90% of which appear only once. Sequencing was performed on peripheral blood. The receptors were sampled from a woman in her 70s with acute or convalescent COVID-19.

The chain combines TRBV6-5 with TRBJ1-2; 7 bases agree with TRBD1. V was pared by 10 bases and J by 4 bases, with 3 bases of the junction left unmatched. Germline V CDR1 and CDR2: MNHEY, SVGAGI. The CDR3 consists of 11 residues. Here the CDR3 DNA reads TGTGCCATACAGGGGACCTATGGCTACACCTTC. Its translation is CAIQGTYGYTF.

The V gene is TRBV29-1, the J gene TRBJ2-2, with TRBD2 matching 8 bases. This CDR3 is built from 15 residues. J was trimmed by 4 bases and V by 1 base; bases with no gene match: 5. The germline V gene has CDR1 SQVTM and CDR2 ANQGSEA. CDR3 DNA: TGCAGCGTTGAAGCCACCGGGACTAGCACCGGGGAGCTGTTTTTT. Its translation is CSVEATGTSTGELFF.

The chain recombines TRBV18 with TRBJ1-1; TRBD1 matches 8 bases. This CDR3 region has 14 residues. CDR1 and CDR2 from the germline V gene are KGHSH and LQKENI. J was trimmed by 1 base and V by 4 bases; bases with no gene match: 2. This chain's CDR3 is CASSLDRGNTEAFF. For the CDR3, the DNA is TGTGCCAGCTCACTTGACAGGGGGAACACTGAAGCTTTCTTT.

This clone was detected once. The J gene is TRBJ2-7, the V gene TRBV13; a possible D gene is TRBD1 (5 bases). Trimming cost V 0 bases and J 2 bases, with 8 bases left between them. Germline values: CDR1 PRHDT, CDR2 FYEKMQ (reference sequence). The CDR3 loop spans 14 amino acids. CDR3 loop: CASSLGDNPYEQYF. The CDR3 DNA reads TGTGCCAGCAGCTTAGGGGACAACCCCTACGAGCAGTACTTC.

Comments on this clone: The junction and the germline gene differ at one end; a read error may be behind it. The gene calls are TRBV20-1 and TRBJ2-5; unclear D gene. The CDR3 length is 11 residues. Germline V gene sequence: CDR1 DFQATT, CDR2 SNEGSKA (reference sequence). CDR3 bases: TGCAGTGCGCGGAGCTTAGAGGCCCAGTACTTC. Translated: CSARSLEAQYF.

This rearrangement joins TRBV3-1 (or the pseudogene TRBV3-2) to TRBJ2-3, with 12 nucleotides matching TRBD2. Losses at the gene ends were 6 bases for V and 3 bases for J; bases not matched to a gene: 7. Germline assignment: CDR1 LGHDT and CDR2 YNNKEL (reference sequence). This CDR3 is built from 16 residues. CDR3 nucleotide sequence: TGTGCCAGCAGACTGACTAGCGGGGGAAGAACAGATACGCAGTATTTT. Translating it yields CASRLTSGGRTDTQYF.

V and J are TRBV10-1 and TRBJ2-7, with D possibly called TRBD1 or TRBD2 (6 bases each). The CDR3 runs 15 residues. The germline V gene has CDR1 WNHNN and CDR2 SYGVQD (reference sequence). Trimming removed 4 bases at V and 7 bases at J, with 20 bases between. CDR3 sequence reads: CASSGSGAPVGEQYF. CDR3 DNA sequence: TGCGCCAGCAGTGGGTCGGGGGCTCCGGTGGGGGAGCAGTACTTC.

On this clone: The junction shows a germline mismatch at one end, possibly a read error. The gene calls are TRBV7-6 and TRBJ2-7, with D perhaps TRBD2 (5 bases). Germline V CDR1 and CDR2: SGHVS, FNYEAQ. The CDR3 totals 13 residues. The CDR3 protein is CASSLADSYEQYF. CDR3 DNA: TGTGCCAGCAGCCTAGCAGATAGCTACGAGCAGTACTTC.

About this clone: A read error may produce the germline difference seen at one junction end. This chain connects TRBV7-7 to TRBJ2-1; 14 nucleotides align to TRBD2. This CDR3 contains 15 residues. Germline-derived CDR1 and CDR2 are SSHAT and FNYEAQ (reference sequence). In nucleotides, the CDR3 is TGTGCTAGCAGCCGACTAGCGGGGGGGTACAATGAGCAGTTCTTC. Residues: CASSRLAGGYNEQFF.

V usage is TRBV7-3 and J usage is TRBJ2-5, with 8 bases fitting TRBD1. The CDR3 is 15 residues long. The germline V gene encodes CDR1 SGHTA and CDR2 FQGTGA. Trimming cost V 5 bases and J 5 bases; bases outside gene matches: 10. This CDR3 reads CASSATGGLWETQYF. The CDR3 nucleotides are TGTGCCAGCAGCGCTACAGGGGGTCTTTGGGAGACCCAGTACTTC.

This rearrangement joins TRBV5-1 to TRBJ2-1, with D possibly matching TRBD2 (5 bases). The length of the CDR3 is 15 residues. V was pared by 3 bases and J by 2 bases, with 12 bases between. CDR1 is SGHRS, CDR2 YFSETQ, per germline. The CDR3 sequence is CASSSDWETYNEQFF. CDR3 in DNA: TGCGCCAGCAGCTCCGACTGGGAGACCTACAATGAGCAGTTCTTC.

The gene calls are TRBV2 and TRBJ2-7; D gene unclear. The V and J ends lost 6 bases and 7 bases respectively, with 10 bases between them. The germline CDR1 and CDR2 sequences are SNHLY and FYNNEI. This CDR3 comprises 11 residues. CDR3: CASRRQVEQYF. In DNA form, the CDR3 reads TGTGCCAGCAGACGCCAGGTTGAGCAGTACTTC.

This chain connects TRBV5-1 to TRBJ1-1; 11 bases agree with TRBD1. The V gene's germline CDR1 is SGHRS and CDR2 YFSETQ. The CDR3 loop spans 15 amino acids. Trimming removed 4 bases from V and 5 bases from J; junction bases left unmatched: 7. CDR3 sequence (DNA): TGCGCCAGCAGCAAAGGACAGGGGGCGTATACTGAAGCTTTCTTT. Amino acid sequence: CASSKGQGAYTEAFF.